Listed below are T cell receptor beta chains from one sample, sequenced in a study of blood T cell repertoires in COVID-19. Some clones are missing from TCRdb's copy, which holds only in-frame ones; the method was immunoSEQ multiplex PCR. The sample carries about 80,000 clones, around four fifths recorded once. Sequenced material: peripheral blood. These receptor sequences come from an older man with active or convalescent COVID-19. Each CDR3 is given with its conserved first and last residue.

v_call cdr3_aa
TRBV6-5 CASSYGAALSTEAFF
TRBV6-5 CASSPGGIANYGYTF
TRBV18 CASSLSGPGGANTGELFF
TRBV5-1 CASSWSPDRYTEAFF
TRBV9 CASTKSWLPYDEQYF
TRBV7-9 CASSLPSGGYNEQFF
TRBV7-3 CASSLTPAGSTDTQYF
TRBV11-2 CASSTPRGRVTDTQYF
TRBV13 CASSSKRGPDTQYF
TRBV14 CASSGQYNSPLHF
TRBV2 CASEGGLGYGYTF
TRBV27 CASSGLAVYNEQFF
TRBV19 CASSRMTSTRETQYF
TRBV11-2 CASSRPGVSGNTIYF
TRBV18 CASSPFVGTGDQPQHF
TRBV3-1/TRBV3-2 CASSRTGSALGTGELFF
TRBV19 CASAGTGYGYTF
TRBV11-2 CASSGRGAGADTQYF
TRBV5-5 CASSSGRTGGQETQYF
TRBV7-2 CASSPSSGEYNEQFF
TRBV2 CASRQGATYEQYF
TRBV5-4 CASSSAGNQETQYF
TRBV6-5 CASSYRQNEKLFF
TRBV4-1 CASSSLAQRASTDTQYF
TRBV6-4 CASNNRDSRPSYEQYF
TRBV29-1 CSGAREMNTEAFF
TRBV5-1 CASSLESMNTEAFF
TRBV5-4 CASSLAPGQVSYEQYF